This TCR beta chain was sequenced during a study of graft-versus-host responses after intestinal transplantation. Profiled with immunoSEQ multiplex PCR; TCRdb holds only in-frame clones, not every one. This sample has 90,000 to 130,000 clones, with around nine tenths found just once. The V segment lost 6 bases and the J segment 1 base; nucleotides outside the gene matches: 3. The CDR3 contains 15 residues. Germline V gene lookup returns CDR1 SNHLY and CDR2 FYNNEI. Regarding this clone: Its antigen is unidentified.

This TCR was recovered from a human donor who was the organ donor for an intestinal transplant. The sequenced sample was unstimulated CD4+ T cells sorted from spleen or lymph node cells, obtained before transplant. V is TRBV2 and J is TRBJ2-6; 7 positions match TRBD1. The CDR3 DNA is TGTGCCAGCAGCAGGGGGACATCTGGGGCCAACGTCCTGACTTTC. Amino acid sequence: CASSRGTSGANVLTF.